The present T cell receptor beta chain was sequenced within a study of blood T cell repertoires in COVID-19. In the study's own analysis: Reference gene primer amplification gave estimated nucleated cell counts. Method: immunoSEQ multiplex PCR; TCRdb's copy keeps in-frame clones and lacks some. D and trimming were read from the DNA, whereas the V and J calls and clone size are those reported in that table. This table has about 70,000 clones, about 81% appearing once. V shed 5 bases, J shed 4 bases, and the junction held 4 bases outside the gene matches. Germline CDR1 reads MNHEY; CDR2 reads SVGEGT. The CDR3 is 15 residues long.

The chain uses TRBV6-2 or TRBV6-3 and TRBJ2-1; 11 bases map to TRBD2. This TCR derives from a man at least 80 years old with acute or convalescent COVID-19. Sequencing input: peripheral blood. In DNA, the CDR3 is TGTGCCAGCAGTATCCTAGCGGGAGGATACAATGAGCAGTTCTTC. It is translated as CASSILAGGYNEQFF.